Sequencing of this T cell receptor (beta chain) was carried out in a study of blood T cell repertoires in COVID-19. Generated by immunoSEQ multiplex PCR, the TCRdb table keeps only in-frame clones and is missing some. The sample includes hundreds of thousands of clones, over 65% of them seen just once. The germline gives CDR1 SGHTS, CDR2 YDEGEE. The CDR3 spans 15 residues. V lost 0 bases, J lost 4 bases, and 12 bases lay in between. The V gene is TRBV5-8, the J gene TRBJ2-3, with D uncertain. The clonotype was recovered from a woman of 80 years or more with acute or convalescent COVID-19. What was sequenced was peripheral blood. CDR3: CASSLGLSEADTQYF. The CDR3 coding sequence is TGTGCCAGCAGCTTGGGCCTTAGTGAGGCAGATACGCAGTATTTT.